Reported below is one T cell receptor beta chain. Trimming at V came to 0 bases and at J to 8 bases, leaving 10 bases not matched to a gene. Germline V gene lookup returns CDR1 SGHRS and CDR2 YFSETQ. The CDR3 contains 16 residues. Generated by immunoSEQ multiplex PCR, the TCRdb table keeps only in-frame clones and is missing some. The sample consists of some 130,000 clones, roughly 90% of them appearing once. The data belong to a study of blood T cell repertoires in COVID-19. Background on the study: Researchers got acute and convalescent COVID-19 samples from the United States, Italy and Spain.

The chain has TRBV5-1 and TRBJ1-2; 10 bases match TRBD1. This clonotype originated in a man in his forties or fifties with active COVID-19. What was sequenced was peripheral blood. CDR3 residues: CASSLDILDRGVGYTF. The CDR3 DNA sequence: TGCGCCAGCAGCTTGGATATATTGGACAGGGGGGTAGGCTACACCTTC.